The 28 T cell receptor beta chains in this list originate from one sample, sequenced in a study of OX40 agonist ivuxolimab in advanced cancers. The repertoire was sequenced with immunoSEQ multiplex PCR; TCRdb's copy has only in-frame clones and lacks some. The sample has 28,000 or so clones, roughly 84% seen once. This specimen was CD4+ or CD8+ T cells sorted from blood, taken in a trial of the OX40 agonist ivuxolimab. Receptors were obtained from an adult with an advanced solid tumor such as melanoma, head and neck, liver or kidney cancer.

The rearrangement links TRBV9 to TRBJ2-1; no firm D call. Germline loops: CDR1 SGDLS, CDR2 YYNGEE. The V gene lost 0 bases and the J gene lost 5 bases, with 6 bases spanning the gap. This CDR3 contains 13 residues. The CDR3 nucleotides are TGTGCCAGCAGCGTAGGGTCAAACAATGAGCAGTTCTTC. Its protein product is CASSVGSNNEQFF.

The chain has TRBV2 and TRBJ2-7, with 13 bases identical to TRBD2. V was pared by 6 bases and J by 5 bases, with 1 base of the junction left unmatched. Germline lookup yields CDR1 SNHLY and CDR2 FYNNEI. CDR3 length equals 13 residues. CDR3 coding DNA: TGTGCCAGCAGGGGGACTAGCGGGGACGAGCAGTACTTC. Residues: CASRGTSGDEQYF.

The chain carries TRBV7-9 and TRBJ2-7; 11 bases are a match to TRBD2. The CDR3 length is 16 residues. J gave up 0 bases and V 5 bases, and 6 bases lay outside the gene matches. Germline lookup yields CDR1 SEHNR and CDR2 FQNEAQ (reference sequence). CDR3 in amino acids: CASSPASGGRSYEQYF. DNA of the CDR3: TGTGCCAGCAGCCCAGCTAGCGGGGGGCGCTCCTACGAGCAGTACTTC.

The table lists this clone with a few counts. The gene calls are TRBV30 and TRBJ1-2, with 11 bases fitting TRBD1. CDR1 GTSNPN and CDR2 SVGIG come from the germline V gene (reference sequence). The CDR3 covers 14 residues. V lost 2 bases and J lost 7; bases outside the gene matches: 6. The CDR3 DNA sequence: TGTGCCTGGAGTCCCGGGACAGGGGGTCGTGGCTACACCTTC. Amino acids: CAWSPGTGGRGYTF.

J is TRBJ1-5 and V is TRBV25-1, with D hard to call. Germline CDR1 MGHDK, CDR2 SYGVNS. The CDR3 extends over 17 amino acids. V lost 3 bases and J lost 6, with 21 bases in between. CDR3 region: CASSEPLSPGGSQPQHF. The DNA for the CDR3 is TGTGCCAGCAGTGAGCCTCTTTCCCCGGGAGGGTCTCAGCCCCAGCATTTT.

The chain joins TRBV10-3 to TRBJ2-7, with 9 nucleotides matching TRBD1. Germline assignment: CDR1 ENHRY and CDR2 SYGVKD. The CDR3 consists of 14 residues. V gave up 6 bases and J gave up 3 bases; unmatched junction bases: 6. The CDR3 DNA follows: TGTGCCATCAGCCCCGGGACAGGGTTCTACGAGCAGTACTTC. Its protein product is CAISPGTGFYEQYF.

The gene calls are TRBV7-3 and TRBJ2-7, with D tentatively TRBD1 (5 bases). CDR3 length equals 13 residues. The germline V gene encodes CDR1 SGHTA and CDR2 FQGTGA. V was trimmed by 6 bases and J by 3 bases, leaving 12 bases between them. The DNA for the CDR3 is TGTGCCAGCAGTAAGGCACAGGTCTACGAGCAGTACTTC. It specifies CASSKAQVYEQYF.

This clone appeared once. The V call is TRBV9, the J call TRBJ1-1; D is ambiguous. V was clipped by 0 bases and J by 4 bases, with 16 bases between them. The CDR3 contains 16 residues. Germline-derived CDR1 and CDR2 are SGDLS and YYNGEE. The CDR3, as DNA: TGTGCCAGCAGCGTAGGACGTGTGGCCGTGGGCACTGAAGCTTTCTTT. Encoded protein: CASSVGRVAVGTEAFF.

This clone was counted a few times. J is TRBJ2-5 and V is TRBV15, with 8 bases matching TRBD1. Germline V gene lookup returns CDR1 LNHNV and CDR2 YYDKDF (reference sequence). Unmatched junction bases numbered 12, after V lost 0 bases and J lost 3 bases. The CDR3 contains 18 residues. As DNA, the CDR3 is TGTGCCACCAGCAGAGATCCGCTTGGCAGGGGGCGCGAAGAGACCCAGTACTTC. Protein sequence: CATSRDPLGRGREETQYF.

The CDR3, as DNA: TGTGCCAGCAGCTTAGTCCCCCAGTACTTC. Translated: CASSLVPQYF. The J gene is TRBJ2-5, the V gene TRBV7-8; D ambiguous. The CDR3 sequence is 10 residues long. Germline CDR1 SGHVS, CDR2 FQNEAQ. Between the trimmed V and J ends, which lost 1 base and 9 bases, there was a span of 3 bases.

The chain has TRBV21-1 and TRBJ2-7; the tabulated D call, TRBD1, remains unverified against the DNA. TRBV21-1 is a pseudogene locus. The CDR3 is 16 residues long. CDR3 sequence (DNA): TGTGCCAGCAGCAAACCCGACCCAGGCAATTCCTACGAGCAGTACTTC. Its protein product is CASSKPDPGNSYEQYF.

The V call is TRBV27, the J call TRBJ2-1, with 12 bases fitting TRBD2. The V and J ends lost 6 bases and 10 bases, in that order; junction bases with no gene match: 10. CDR3 length: 15 amino acids. The V gene's germline CDR1 is MNHEY and CDR2 SMNVEV (reference sequence). The CDR3 here is CASRRGLAGSSEQFF. DNA for the CDR3: TGTGCCAGCAGGAGAGGACTAGCGGGGAGTTCGGAGCAGTTCTTC.

This clone was counted once. The chain couples TRBV7-8 to TRBJ2-1; D call uncertain. Germline CDR1 is SGHVS and CDR2 is FQNEAQ. With 2 bases removed from V and 5 bases from J, the gap between germline ends came to 4 bases. This CDR3 contains 12 residues. The CDR3 coding sequence is TGTGCCAGCAGCTTAAGGGACAATGAGCAGTTCTTC. Its translation is CASSLRDNEQFF.

The DNA for the CDR3 is TGTGCCAGCAGCTTTAGGGCAGGGGGTAACTACGAGCAGTACTTC. The encoded protein is CASSFRAGGNYEQYF. The chain carries TRBV9 and TRBJ2-7; 7 bases align to TRBD1. J lost 3 bases, V lost 4 bases, and 10 bases had no gene match. Germline-derived CDR1 and CDR2 are SGDLS and YYNGEE. This CDR3 is 15 amino acids long.

This clone was seen once. V and J are TRBV5-1 and TRBJ2-6; possible D gene TRBD2, 6 bases. Looked up from germline, CDR1 is SGHRS and CDR2 is YFSETQ. V was shortened by 0 bases and J by 0 bases, with 10 bases between the two germline ends. The length of the CDR3 is 17 residues. CDR3 nucleotides: TGCGCCAGCAGCTTGGAAAGCGGGTTCTCTGGGGCCAACGTCCTGACTTTC. The encoded protein is CASSLESGFSGANVLTF.

This chain links TRBV15 with TRBJ2-7; 8 positions match TRBD2. V dropped 2 bases and J dropped 0; count of bases not matched to a gene: 6. The CDR3 totals 16 residues. Germline values: CDR1 LNHNV, CDR2 YYDKDF (reference sequence). CDR3 bases: TGTGCCACCAGCAGATTGATAGCGGGGAGCTCCTACGAGCAGTACTTC. It encodes CATSRLIAGSSYEQYF.

This clone is a singleton in its sample. At one boundary the junction diverges from the germline segment, which might be a read error. The CDR3 region is CASSLRLGAPGANVLTF. The CDR3 DNA sequence: TGTGCTAGCAGCTTACGCCTTGGCGCTCCTGGGGCCAACGTCCTGACTTTC. The V and J genes are TRBV7-7 and TRBJ2-6; D remains unclear. Germline V gene sequence: CDR1 SSHAT, CDR2 FNYEAQ (reference sequence). This CDR3 is built from 17 residues.

This clone was seen once. DNA of the CDR3: TGTGCCACCGGACTAGCGGGAGGCACAGATACGCAGTATTTT. Translated, it gives CATGLAGGTDTQYF. J is TRBJ2-3 and V is TRBV2, with TRBD2 matching 13 bases. The CDR3 consists of 14 residues. CDR1 and CDR2 from the germline V gene are SNHLY and FYNNEI. The V segment lost 10 bases and the J segment 1 base; nucleotides outside the gene matches: 2.

This chain joins TRBV5-6 and TRBJ1-2, with D maybe TRBD1 (6 bases). The CDR3 runs to 13 residues. Germline V gene sequence: CDR1 SGHDT, CDR2 YYEEEE. Trimming took off 5 bases at V and 4 bases at J, with 12 bases between the two ends. Here the CDR3 DNA reads TGTGCCAGCAGTGGAGACAGGCTCTATGGCTACACCTTC. It yields the protein CASSGDRLYGYTF.

V is TRBV5-1 and J is TRBJ1-2; no clear D. With 0 bases removed from V and 4 bases from J, the gap between germline ends came to 10 bases. The V gene's germline CDR1 is SGHRS and CDR2 YFSETQ. The CDR3 loop spans 14 amino acids. The CDR3 DNA sequence: TGCGCCAGCAGCTTGGGCCTACAGCCCTATGGCTACACCTTC. Protein product: CASSLGLQPYGYTF.

This clone occurred many times. The chain combines TRBV4-1 with TRBJ2-1; 10 nucleotides agree with TRBD2. The CDR3 is 16 amino acids. Germline V CDR1 and CDR2: MGHRA, YSYEKL. V gave up 1 base and J gave up 9 bases; unmatched junction bases: 9. The CDR3 bases are TGCGCCAGCAGCCAAGTAGGGGTAGCGGGAGGAGGTGAGCAGTTCTTC. Translated: CASSQVGVAGGGEQFF.

This chain links TRBV30 with TRBJ2-5, with a tentative D call TRBD2 (5 bases). Looked up from germline, CDR1 is GTSNPN and CDR2 is SVGIG (reference sequence). Trimming removed 3 bases from V and 5 bases from J, with 7 bases in between. The length of the CDR3 is 11 residues. The CDR3 DNA reads as TGTGCCTGGAGCCCGGGGGAGACCCAGTACTTC. It yields the protein CAWSPGETQYF.

The CDR3 here is CASSWDRANEQFF. CDR3 bases: TGCGCCAGCAGCTGGGACAGGGCGAATGAGCAGTTCTTC. The chain uses TRBV5-1 and TRBJ2-1, with 9 positions matching TRBD1. The CDR3 is 13 residues long. Germline CDR1 SGHRS, CDR2 YFSETQ. V shed 3 bases, J shed 7 bases, and the junction held 2 bases outside the gene matches.

In its sample, this clone was seen once. This chain connects TRBV10-1 to TRBJ2-1; D not certain. The V and J ends lost 1 base and 4 bases respectively, with 5 bases between them. The length of the CDR3 is 13 residues. CDR1 WNHNN and CDR2 SYGVQD come from the germline V gene (reference sequence). The DNA for the CDR3 is TGCGCCAGCAGTGAGTTCAAATACAATGAGCAGTTCTTC. Translation: CASSEFKYNEQFF.

The genes are TRBV28 and TRBJ1-5, with D tentatively TRBD1 (5 bases). Germline lookup yields CDR1 MDHEN and CDR2 SYDVKM. The germline V and J ends were trimmed by 8 bases and 4 bases, with 21 bases remaining between them. CDR3 length equals 16 residues. The CDR3 sequence is CASLPSEGLGNQPQHF. The CDR3 nucleotides are TGTGCCAGCCTCCCCTCCGAGGGGCTGGGTAATCAGCCCCAGCATTTT. Full variable domain (remainder filled in from reference TRBV28 and TRBJ1-5): DVKVTQSSRYLVKRTGEKVFLECVQDMDHENMFWYRQDPGLGLRLIYFSYDVKMKEKGDIPEGYSVSREKKERFSLILESASTNQTSMYLCASLPSEGLGNQPQHFGDGTRLSIL.

The V call is TRBV7-9, the J call TRBJ1-4, with D hard to call. The CDR3 runs 10 residues. Trimming shortened V by 4 bases and J by 13 bases, and 7 bases separated the two germline ends. Germline loops: CDR1 SEHNR, CDR2 FQNEAQ (reference sequence). CDR3 in DNA: TGTGCCAGCAGCTCGGATAGACTGTTTTTT. It translates to CASSSDRLFF. The variable domain in full, with the rest retrieved from reference TRBV7-9 and TRBJ1-4, is DTGVSQNPRHKITKRGQNVTFRCDPISEHNRLYWYRQTLGQGPEFLTYFQNEAQLEKSRLLSDRFSAERPKGSFSTLEIQRTEQGDSAMYLCASSSDRLFFGSGTQLSVL.

This clone has just a few counts. The chain carries TRBV5-5 and TRBJ1-5; D gene unclear. The V end lost 3 bases, the J end lost 7 bases, and 14 bases lay between the germline ends. The CDR3 loop spans 14 amino acids. Looked up from germline, CDR1 is SGHKS and CDR2 is YYEKEE (reference sequence). In nucleotides, the CDR3 is TGTGCCAGCAGCTGGGGTGAGTCTCCACAGCCCCAGCATTTT. It encodes CASSWGESPQPQHF.

The chain combines TRBV4-1 with TRBJ1-1, with a possible D match to TRBD1 (5 bases). Germline V gene sequence: CDR1 MGHRA, CDR2 YSYEKL. The CDR3 runs 16 residues. The V end lost 3 bases, the J end lost 1 base, and 15 bases lay between the germline ends. The CDR3 nucleotides read TGCGCCAGCAGCCAGGCCCTGGGGGGGGAGAACACTGAAGCTTTCTTT. It is translated as CASSQALGGENTEAFF.